This T cell receptor beta chain came from a study of cytomegalovirus exposure and HLA in healthy donors (dated by TCRdb to 2015 to 2018). For context, the study as a whole: An earlier analysis of roughly 500 of the donors reported about 250 Gb of sequence data and 117 million unique TCR beta sequences from some 180 million T cells. Roughly 300 gigabases of sequencing data and roughly 80 million unique TCR sequences made up an early release that covered over 550 HLA-typed donors. Of the approximately 400 genotyped donors, over 65% fell in the genetic ancestry cluster associated with self-reported Caucasian donors. The aim of the study was to test whether cataloging public T cell receptors could identify signatures of past pathogen exposure. The T cell repertoires of 670 or so subjects were profiled by immunosequencing and related to cytomegalovirus serostatus. A separate validation cohort of some 130 different subjects was used in addition to the roughly 670-subject first cohort. The study combined high-throughput TCR immunosequencing, statistical association of individual TCRs with disease status, and machine learning to predict cytomegalovirus infection status. A later analysis re-analyzed previously published TCR beta repertoires from several hundred donors and added high-resolution HLA genotyping to study TCR occurrence patterns. The later analysis used no new phenotypic data to find candidate immune exposures, relying instead on TCR beta sequences and their occurrence across donors. An earlier analysis of around 540 of the donors applied high-throughput TCR beta sequencing to assess whether each TCR beta V gene segment acted as functional or pseudogenic. Donor age, sex, ethnicity and CMV serostatus were compiled alongside the repertoire data. In a later genetic analysis, genome-wide SNP genotypes for about 60% of the 666 donors were used, and that subset was treated as a discovery cohort. All discovery cohort repertoires had been generated using a single sequencing platform. Both class I and class II loci were covered by HLA typing, at four-digit resolution. Typing coverage varied by locus: roughly 629-640 donors for A, B, C, DRB1 and DQB1; roughly 510 for DQA1; approximately 610 for DPA1; about 450 for DPB1. Roughly 5 DR-DQ haplotypes were handled as single units for association and clustering because linkage in the cohort was strong. Among about 360 genotyped donors of the cohort, an average of about 240,000 unique TCR beta nucleotide sequences were sequenced per donor, around 20% of them non-productive. What the authors observed across the whole study: The presence/absence analyses assumed that sequencing depth was roughly uniform across donors, and that assumption may not be true. A few of the identified cytomegalovirus-associated TCR beta chains were confirmed in vitro to be specific for cytomegalovirus antigens. Specific HLA alleles were associated with over 15,000 TCR beta sequences at a false discovery rate of 0.05 in a later analysis. CMV serostatus was the only immune exposure information available for the cohort. The earlier analysis of 587 of the donors excluded roughly 17 rarely observed V segments, including chromosome 9 orphons, because counts were too low. The authors suggested that the approach could potentially be extended to other disease states and immunological phenotypes. In a later analysis, HLA-associated TCR beta chains were found to be more clonally expanded and to have lower generation probabilities than equally common non-associated chains. According to a later analysis, most CMV-associated TCR beta chains appeared to be HLA-restricted, and the HLA associations seemed to be driven largely by CMV exposure. The sequencing pipeline was judged likely to have produced a cluster of highly shared sequence variants as a technical artifact. Most TCR sequences were observed very rarely across donors, whereas some public TCRs were present in many individuals. In a later genetic analysis, a missense DCLRE1C variant was associated with V-gene and J-gene trimming of TCR beta chains, and the association was replicated in an independent cohort. HLA typing was unavailable for some donors at each locus, so association tests used only the typed subset. In a later analysis, the rate of TCR association differed among HLA loci, with DRB1 alleles having the most associated TCRs and HLA-C alleles having the fewest. Only TCR beta chains were sequenced in this cohort, and the absence of alpha or paired-chain data limited detectable features. According to a later genetic analysis, donors in an Asian-associated ancestry cluster had fewer N-insertions in productive TCRs than the approximately 650-donor mean. Linkage disequilibrium might explain the correlated functional status among segregating V segments, but an unknown experimental factor could not be ruled out. The study listed 150 to 200 TCR beta chains as associated with cytomegalovirus. When HLA alleles, especially DR and DQ, strongly co-occurred, TCR associations were difficult to assign to individual alleles. Because the 87-base-pair reads could not distinguish some IMGT-functional V segments, including TRBV6-2 and TRBV6-3, those segments were excluded. In an earlier analysis of more than 500 of the donors, most TCR beta V segments appeared in productive rearrangements about 87% or about 30% of the time, broadly matching IMGT annotations. According to a later analysis, parvovirus B19, influenza, CMV and Epstein-Barr virus appeared linked to several top co-occurrence clusters. A further reported finding was that TCR beta sequences accurately predicted the HLA-A and HLA-B alleles for most subjects in the first cohort. In both the original and validation cohorts, the classifier was reported to diagnose cytomegalovirus status with high specificity and sensitivity.

The cohort was made up of 500 to 850 healthy bone marrow donors. All cohort members were sampled while nominally healthy, although unrecorded immune exposures were likely present. The donor tested CMV seropositive, placing the donor among the 250 to 350 seropositive members of the cohort. Every donor gave a peripheral blood sample, and the peripheral blood mononuclear cells from that sample were used for TCR beta sequencing. Genomic DNA extraction from the blood cell samples was performed with the Qiagen DNeasy Blood Extraction Kit. The method behind the library was the immunoSEQ multiplex PCR assay. For the multiplex PCR, a mixture combining 60 forward primers for TCR Vbeta segments and 13 reverse primers for TCR Jbeta segments was used. The CDR3 region of rearranged TCR beta genes was amplified from genomic DNA with a multiplex PCR assay. The Illumina HiSeq System was used to sequence the amplified TCR beta libraries as 87-base-pair reads. The source study handled its data this way. A later analysis tallied 75 million to 85 million unique TCR beta chains across the 550 to 850 repertoires, and some 12 million of those chains were shared by two or more donors. To remove PCR and sequencing errors, raw reads were error-corrected and collapsed into unique sequences using a nearest-neighbor algorithm that merged closely related sequences. CDR3 sequences were aligned to IMGT reference sequences to assign V, D and J gene segments. Each retained sequence needed at least a six-nucleotide match to both a V gene segment and a J gene segment. Rearrangements were called productive when the CDR3 lacked stop codons and stayed in frame with V and J; all others were non-productive. CDR3 was defined by IMGT convention, running from the second conserved V-encoded cysteine to the conserved J-encoded phenylalanine. In an earlier analysis of around 600 of the donors, sequences lacking an unambiguous match to a single V gene segment were excluded. An earlier analysis of fewer than 750 of the donors classified V segments as functional when productive rearrangements were above 56.7% and as segregating when the standard deviation between donors was above 5%. A statistical classification framework was built for diagnosing cytomegalovirus status from the catalog of TCR beta chain sequences. A later analysis assigned V and J genes by comparing TCR nucleotide sequences with IMGT/GENE-DB human TR gene sequences. In a later analysis, CDR3 sequences and most-parsimonious VDJ recombination scenarios were assigned using the TCRdist pipeline. In a later analysis, each TCR beta chain was defined by its CDR3 amino acid sequence together with its V-gene family, and reads lacking a unique V-gene family were excluded. A later analysis removed 500 to 650 highly shared, low-generation-probability nucleotide sequences to deal with suspected cross-contamination and a sequencing artifact. In a later analysis, a clonal expansion index was calculated for each public chain from normalized within-repertoire ranks of inferred template counts. In a later analysis, generation probabilities were computed with a VDJ recombination model fitted to out-of-frame rearrangements, and the resulting probabilities were checked against IGoR. Hypergeometric tests were used in a later analysis to score TCR-TCR, TCR-HLA and TCR-CMV co-occurrence, with a repertoire-size bias correction applied to the TCR pairs. In a later analysis, false discovery rates were estimated by permuting HLA or CMV assignments 20 times. In a later analysis, co-occurring TCRs were grouped using DBSCAN, with TCRdist sequence similarity added in when clustering inside HLA-allele-positive subsets. Co-occurrence clustering excluded repertoires with fewer than 30,000 or more than 120,000 public chains, plus five with anomalous nucleotide sharing. The table comes from immuneACCESS by way of TCRdb, which keeps in-frame sequences with V and J called. Part of the clones is missing from these tables; in studies checked, under half for an unresolved V gene and the rest for unknown reasons. The D gene and trimming were derived from the DNA, and the V and J assignments and clone size from that table. The sample contains some 180,000 clones, 84% of them found a single time. The ten largest make up 1.2% of the sample.

The germline V gene encodes CDR1 SGHKS and CDR2 YYEKEE (reference sequence). V was cut back by 2 bases and J by 0 bases, leaving a gap of 12 bases between them. From cysteine to phenylalanine, the CDR3 is 16 amino acids long. Only CDR3 DNA remains: 48 bases, in frame from the first base. Regarding this clone: The specificity of this receptor is unknown. No base-level quality is on record; no much larger clone is a single base apart.

The clonotype comes from a girl aged 2 to 9 in good health and CMV-seropositive. The sequencing input was PBMCs. The sequence joins TRBV5-5 to TRBJ2-1, and TRBD2 may be the D gene, going by 6 matching bases. The DNA is as follows: TGTGCCAGCAGCTTTGGGACGGGAGCCTCCTACAATGAGCAGTTCTTC. Its product reads: CASSFGTGASYNEQFF.